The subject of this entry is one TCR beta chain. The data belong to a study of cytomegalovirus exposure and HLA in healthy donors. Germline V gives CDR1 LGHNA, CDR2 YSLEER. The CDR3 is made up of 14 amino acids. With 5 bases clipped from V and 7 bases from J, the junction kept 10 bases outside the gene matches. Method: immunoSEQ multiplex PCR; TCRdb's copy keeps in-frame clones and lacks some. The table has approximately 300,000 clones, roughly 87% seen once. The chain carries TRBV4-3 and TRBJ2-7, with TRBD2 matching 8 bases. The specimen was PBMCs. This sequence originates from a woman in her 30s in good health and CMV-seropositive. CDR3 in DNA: TGCGCCAGCAGCGAAAGATTAGCTAGCGGGGAGCAGTACTTC. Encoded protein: CASSERLASGEQYF.